The rows below give T cell receptor beta chains drawn from one sample of a study of response to subunit inactivated influenza vaccine. TCRdb re-called the RT-PCR reads with MiXCR, one entry per CDR3 protein. The repertoire holds 150,000 to 200,000 distinct CDR3 sequences, with 9.5% to 13% as singletons. Sequencing used non-naive T cells sorted from PBMCs, obtained more than 35 days after vaccination. The receptors come from a man in his forties or fifties who received an inactivated influenza vaccine. Both conserved end residues are part of each CDR3. Each record gives: V gene, clone size, J gene, D gene, CDR3 DNA, CDR3 protein. The D gene is left open where the match is weak. The listing skips clone size in some rows; elsewhere it reads once, few, many or a size class.

>TRBV29-1|-|TRBJ1-2|-
TGCAGCGTTGAAAGGCCAGCCTATGGCTACACCTTC
CSVERPAYGYTF
>TRBV6-2/TRBV6-3|many|TRBJ2-3|-
TGTGCCAGCAGCTGGAGACTGGCGAGAGGGCAGTATTTT
CASSWRLARGQYF
>TRBV5-1|many|TRBJ1-3|-
TGCGCCAGCAGCCCCGGATCCTCGAACTCTGGAAACACCATATATTTT
CASSPGSSNSGNTIYF
>TRBV6-1|few|TRBJ2-7|TRBD2
TGTGCCAGCAGTGGGCCCTTAGCGGGGGGCCGGACCTACGAGCAGTACTTC
CASSGPLAGGRTYEQYF
>TRBV6-2/TRBV6-3|-|TRBJ2-3|-
TGTGCCAGCAGTTACGGGGTTATAGCAGATACGCAGTATTTT
CASSYGVIADTQYF
>TRBV5-8|few|TRBJ1-6|-
TGTGCCAGCAGCTTGGGCAGACTAAGCTCCTATAATTCACCCCTCCACTTT
CASSLGRLSSYNSPLHF
>TRBV7-3|many|TRBJ2-2|TRBD1
TGTGCCAGCAGGCTAACACAGGGGACCACCGGGGAGCTGTTTTTT
CASRLTQGTTGELFF
>TRBV7-9|-|TRBJ1-1|-
TGTGCCAGCAGCCCGTCGGGCGCCTGGAACACTGAAGCTTTCTTT
CASSPSGAWNTEAFF
>TRBV11-2|few|TRBJ2-1|-
TGTGCCAGCAGCCGCCTCTCGACGGCGAGCTCCTACAATGAGCAGTTCTTC
CASSRLSTASSYNEQFF
>TRBV3-1|-|TRBJ2-4|TRBD1
TGTGCCAGCAGCCAAGGGGGAATGAGGGGCAGGGGGCGCGATAAAGCCAAAAACATTCAGTACTTC
CASSQGGMRGRGRDKAKNIQYF
>TRBV20-1|-|TRBJ1-2|-
TGCAGTGCTAGAAATGGCGGAAGGGGGGCCAACTATGGCTACACCTTC
CSARNGGRGANYGYTF
>TRBV28|many|TRBJ1-1|-
TGTGCCAGCAGTTTCTTAACTGGAGCTTTCTTT
CASSFLTGAFF
>TRBV12-3/TRBV12-4|-|TRBJ1-5|-
TGTGCCAGCAGTCCTATCCGGCTTGGGGACAAGGGCAATCAGCCCCAGCATTTT
CASSPIRLGDKGNQPQHF
>TRBV5-1|-|TRBJ1-5|-
TGCGCCAGCAGTCCTGACCACAACAATCAGCCCCAGCATTTT
CASSPDHNNQPQHF
>TRBV5-1|many|TRBJ1-6|TRBD1
TGCGCCAGCAGCCGTGGACAGGGGGGAGTGAATTCACCCCTCCACTTT
CASSRGQGGVNSPLHF
>TRBV12-3/TRBV12-4|-|TRBJ2-7|TRBD1
TGTGCCAGCAGTTCGACCCTGGGACAGGGGGCTTTTTGGGGAACCTACGAGCAGTACTTC
CASSSTLGQGAFWGTYEQYF
>TRBV28|many|TRBJ2-4|-
TGTGCCAGCAGTTTTGGCGGCGTAGCCAAAAACATTCAGTACTTC
CASSFGGVAKNIQYF
>TRBV10-3|few|TRBJ2-1|-
TGTGCCATCAGTGATAGGACAGTTGATGCCTACAATGAGCAGTTCTTC
CAISDRTVDAYNEQFF
>TRBV11-2|many|TRBJ2-2|TRBD1
TGTGCCAGCAGCTTAGATTGGGCTACGACAGGGTTCGGGGACACCGGGGAGCTGTTTTTT
CASSLDWATTGFGDTGELFF
>TRBV6-1|few|TRBJ1-4|-
TGTGCCAGCAGACCCTTAGCAAATGAAAAACTGTTTTTT
CASRPLANEKLFF
>TRBV7-9|many|TRBJ2-7|TRBD1
TGTGCCAGCAGCTTAGGACAGGGGTCGTCTGAGCAGTACTTC
CASSLGQGSSEQYF
>TRBV7-2|many|TRBJ1-6|-
TGTGCCAGCAGCCCCCTCGGGCTATCCCCCCTCCACTTT
CASSPLGLSPLHF
>TRBV7-2|few|TRBJ1-2|TRBD1
TGTGCCAGCAGCCCAACGGGACAGGGGCGTGGTGGCTACACCTTC
CASSPTGQGRGGYTF
>TRBV20-1|few|TRBJ2-1|-
TGCAGTGCTTCTTTTACAGCGGGTGTAAATGAGCAGTTCTTC
CSASFTAGVNEQFF
>TRBV20-1|-|TRBJ2-5|-
TGCAGTGCTAAGCCCGGAGAAGAGACCCAGTACTTC
CSAKPGEETQYF
>TRBV9|-|TRBJ1-5|-
TGTGCCAGCAGCCCCGGACCGCTTTCGTATCAGCCCCAGCATTTT
CASSPGPLSYQPQHF
>TRBV20-1|-|TRBJ1-1|-
TGCAGTGCTGTCGCGGGGCCCGCTGAAGCTTTCTTT
CSAVAGPAEAFF
>TRBV21-1|-|TRBJ1-2|-
TGTGCCAGCAGTAACGCGGTTCGGGGGGCAGGGCGAAACTATGGCTACACCTTC
CASSNAVRGAGRNYGYTF
>TRBV6-5|-|TRBJ1-4|-
TGTGCCAGCAGTTTCGCGACAGAAGAAAAACTGTTTTTT
CASSFATEEKLFF
>TRBV15|-|TRBJ1-5|-
TGTGCCACCAGCAGTAGGGGTAGGGGACACCGAAACGTGAAGCCCCAGCATTTT
CATSSRGRGHRNVKPQHF